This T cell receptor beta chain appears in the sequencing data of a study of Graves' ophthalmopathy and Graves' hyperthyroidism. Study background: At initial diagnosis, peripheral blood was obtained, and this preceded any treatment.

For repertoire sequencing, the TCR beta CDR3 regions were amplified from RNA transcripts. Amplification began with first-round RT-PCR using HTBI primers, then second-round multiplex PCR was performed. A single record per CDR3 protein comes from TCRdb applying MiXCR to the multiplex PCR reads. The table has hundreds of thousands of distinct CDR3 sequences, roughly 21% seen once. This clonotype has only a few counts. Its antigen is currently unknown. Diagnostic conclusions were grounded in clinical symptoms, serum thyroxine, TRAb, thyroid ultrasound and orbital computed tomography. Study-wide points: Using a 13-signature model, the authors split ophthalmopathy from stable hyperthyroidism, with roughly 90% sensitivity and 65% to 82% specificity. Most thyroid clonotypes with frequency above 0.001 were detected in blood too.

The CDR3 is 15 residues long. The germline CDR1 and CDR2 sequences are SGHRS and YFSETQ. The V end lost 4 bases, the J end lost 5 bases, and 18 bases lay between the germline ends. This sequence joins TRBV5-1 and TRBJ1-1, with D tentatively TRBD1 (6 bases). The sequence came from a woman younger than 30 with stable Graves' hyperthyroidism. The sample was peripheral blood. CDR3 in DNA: TGCGCCAGCAGCACTCAACAGGGCGGACAGACTGAAGCTTTCTTT. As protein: CASSTQQGGQTEAFF. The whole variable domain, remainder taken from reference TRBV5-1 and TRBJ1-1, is KAGVTQTPRYLIKTRGQQVTLSCSPISGHRSVSWYQQTPGQGLQFLFEYFSETQRNKGNFPGRFSGRQFSNSRSEMNVSTLELGDSALYLCASSTQQGGQTEAFFGQGTRLTVV.